The 3 T cell receptor beta chains in this list originate from one sample, sequenced in a study of early T cells in non-severe SARS-CoV-2 infection (dated by TCRdb to the early 2020s). Library method: 5' RACE. TCRdb records NextSeq 500 as the sequencer. TCRdb redid the processing of the public reads, applying fastp at Q25 and MiXCR, and retained in-frame beta chains. Rows with a matching CDR3 protein are joined into one entry that keeps the most common DNA and genes. The sample data list more than 65,000 distinct CDR3 sequences, and approximately 12% of these were observed just once. Jointly, the top ten make up around 3.8% of the sample. Material: whole blood. The receptors originated from an adult who was a healthcare worker with PCR-confirmed SARS-CoV-2 infection or an uninfected control (not recorded which).

This clonotype was detected ten times or more. CDR3: CASSSDLNSGANVLTF. In nucleotides, the CDR3 is TGCGCCAGCAGCTCAGACTTGAATTCTGGGGCCAACGTCCTGACTTTC. This chain connects TRBV5-1 to TRBJ2-6; D is uncertain. The germline V gene encodes CDR1 SGHRS and CDR2 YFSETQ. The CDR3 extends over 16 amino acids. V was cut by 3 bases and J by 1 base, with 11 bases left in between.

The sample holds many counts of this clonotype. The V and J genes are TRBV5-1 and TRBJ2-7; 7 positions match TRBD2. This CDR3 is built from 14 residues. V trimming: 0 bases; J trimming: 3 bases; junction bases outside the gene matches: 3. Germline values: CDR1 SGHRS, CDR2 YFSETQ. DNA for the CDR3: TGCGCCAGCAGCTTGGCCTGGACTAGCTACGAGCAGTACTTC. This codes for CASSLAWTSYEQYF.

This clonotype has a handful of counts. This chain connects TRBV5-1 to TRBJ1-1, with no clear D. Germline V gives CDR1 SGHRS, CDR2 YFSETQ. There are 13 residues in the CDR3. The V end lost 2 bases, the J end lost 0 bases, and 5 bases lay between the germline ends. CDR3: CASSFEMNTEAFF. CDR3 bases: TGCGCCAGCAGCTTCGAGATGAACACTGAAGCTTTCTTT.